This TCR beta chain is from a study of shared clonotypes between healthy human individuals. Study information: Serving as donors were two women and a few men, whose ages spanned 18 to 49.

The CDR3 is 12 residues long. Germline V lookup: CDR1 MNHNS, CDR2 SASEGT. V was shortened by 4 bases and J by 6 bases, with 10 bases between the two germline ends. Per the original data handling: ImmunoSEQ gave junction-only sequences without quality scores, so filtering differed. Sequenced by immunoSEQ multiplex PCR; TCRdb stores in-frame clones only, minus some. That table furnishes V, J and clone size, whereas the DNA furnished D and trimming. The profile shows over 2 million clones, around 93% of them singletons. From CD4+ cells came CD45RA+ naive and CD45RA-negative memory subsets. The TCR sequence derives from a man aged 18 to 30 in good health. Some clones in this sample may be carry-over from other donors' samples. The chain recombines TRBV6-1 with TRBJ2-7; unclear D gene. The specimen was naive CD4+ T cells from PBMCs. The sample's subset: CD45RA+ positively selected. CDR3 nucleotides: TGTGCCAGCAGTGCTGAGTTACCCGAGCAGTACTTC. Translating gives CASSAELPEQYF.